A selection of T cell receptor beta chains follows, all from one sample in a study of blood T cell repertoires in COVID-19. Assay used: immunoSEQ multiplex PCR; TCRdb lists only in-frame clones, some missing. The sample has about 480,000 clones, approximately 90% seen once. Sequencing was done on a sample of PBMCs or T cells enriched from blood (not recorded which). The receptors come from a woman aged 40 to 50 who had recovered from COVID-19. CDR3s include the opening cysteine and the closing phenylalanine or tryptophan. D genes are given only for firm matches. Clone size appears in some rows only: once, few, many, or a class for an expanded clone.

J,V,size,D,DNA,CDR3
TRBJ2-3,TRBV7-2,NA,TRBD2,TGTGCCAGCAGCTCAGCGGGAGGGGTAGATACGCAGTATTTT,CASSSAGGVDTQYF
TRBJ2-3,TRBV5-6,NA,NA,TGTGCCAGCAGTTCTCTAGTCCCGGGCACAGATACGCAGTATTTT,CASSSLVPGTDTQYF
TRBJ2-3,TRBV29-1,NA,TRBD2,TGCAGCGTTGCGGGTAGCGGGAGGGCGGATACGCAGTATTTT,CSVAGSGRADTQYF
TRBJ2-1,TRBV27,once,NA,TGTGCCAGCAGTTCAACCAACACCCAGGATGAGCAGTTCTTC,CASSSTNTQDEQFF
TRBJ1-2,TRBV2,NA,NA,TGTGCCAGCAATTGGCCCGGGGGAGGGACTAACTATGGCTACACCTTC,CASNWPGGGTNYGYTF
TRBJ2-2,TRBV25-1,NA,TRBD1,TGTGCCAGCAGTGGTTGGACAGGGGACCTCGGGGAGCTGTTTTTT,CASSGWTGDLGELFF
TRBJ1-1,TRBV6-6,NA,NA,TGTGCCAGCCCCTCGAGCACTGAAGCTTTCTTT,CASPSSTEAFF
TRBJ2-3,TRBV7-9,NA,NA,TGTGCCAGCAGCTTAGTTCAGGGCAGAGATACGCAGTATTTT,CASSLVQGRDTQYF
TRBJ1-3,TRBV7-2,NA,NA,TGTGCCAGCAGCTTATCTAGCCCTTGGGGAGTCTCTGGAAACACCATATATTTT,CASSLSSPWGVSGNTIYF
TRBJ1-3,TRBV15,once,NA,TGTGCCACCAGTCAAGACAGAGTTTCTGGAAACACCATATATTTT,CATSQDRVSGNTIYF
TRBJ1-2,TRBV4-1,once,NA,TGCGCCAGCAGCCAAGACGGACTCTACTATGGCTACACCTTC,CASSQDGLYYGYTF
TRBJ2-7,TRBV7-9,NA,NA,TGTGCCAGCGCTACAGGGCAGTTGAACGAGCAGTACTTC,CASATGQLNEQYF
TRBJ1-3,TRBV7-2,NA,NA,TGTGCCAGCAGCTTGACAGGCTCTGGAAACACCATATATTTT,CASSLTGSGNTIYF
TRBJ1-4,TRBV6-5,NA,NA,TGTGCCAGCAGTTACCCGGCGGGGGCGGAAAAACTGTTTTTT,CASSYPAGAEKLFF
TRBJ1-5,TRBV5-5,few,NA,TGTGCCAGCAGCCTAAACGGGGTCTACAATCAGCCCCAGCATTTT,CASSLNGVYNQPQHF
TRBJ1-4,TRBV6-6,NA,NA,TGTGCCAGCAGTTACGGGTTAGGTGGACTAGGTGAAAAACTGTTTTTT,CASSYGLGGLGEKLFF
TRBJ2-2,TRBV11-3,NA,TRBD2,TGTGCCAGCAGCTCGCTAGCGGGAGGAACGAACACCGGGGAGCTGTTTTTT,CASSSLAGGTNTGELFF
TRBJ1-2,TRBV14,NA,NA,TGTGCCAGCAGCCCTTTGCAGAACCCTGGCTATGGCTACACCTTC,CASSPLQNPGYGYTF
TRBJ1-1,TRBV27,NA,TRBD1,TGTGCCAGCAGTTTATCAGGGACAGGGGGCTCAGCTTTCTTT,CASSLSGTGGSAFF
TRBJ2-7,TRBV6-2/TRBV6-3,once,NA,TGTGCCAGCAGTTACCCGCAGGGAAGTTCCTACGAGCAGTACTTC,CASSYPQGSSYEQYF
TRBJ2-7,TRBV11-2,NA,NA,TGTGCCAGCGTATCAGCAGCGCACTACGAGCAGTACTTC,CASVSAAHYEQYF
TRBJ2-5,TRBV24-1,NA,NA,TGTGCCACCAGTCACCAGGAGGGAGAGACCCAGTACTTC,CATSHQEGETQYF
TRBJ2-5,TRBV7-8,NA,TRBD2,TGTGCCAGCAGCGCCAGACTAGCGGGGGAGACCCAGTACTTC,CASSARLAGETQYF
TRBJ2-2,TRBV4-3,NA,NA,TGCGCCAGCAGCCCTAACACCGGGGAGCTGTTTTTT,CASSPNTGELFF
TRBJ1-2,TRBV27,NA,TRBD1,TGTGCCAGCAGTACGGACAGGGTTGGGGGCTACACCTTC,CASSTDRVGGYTF
TRBJ2-7,TRBV5-6,NA,NA,TGTGCCAGCAGCTTGGGGGCGGGCTACGAGCAGTACTTC,CASSLGAGYEQYF
TRBJ2-7,TRBV5-1,NA,NA,TGCGCCAGCACAAGGGGGGGCGCAGGGGAGAAATACGAGCAGTACTTC,CASTRGGAGEKYEQYF
TRBJ2-5,TRBV18,NA,NA,TGTGCCAGCTCACCACGGGCCGCCCCAGAGACCCAGTACTTC,CASSPRAAPETQYF
TRBJ2-1,TRBV7-6,NA,TRBD2,TGTGCCAGCAGCTGGGGACTAGCGGGAGATTACCCCAATGAGCAGTTCTTC,CASSWGLAGDYPNEQFF
TRBJ2-5,TRBV5-1,NA,NA,TGCGCCAGCAATTTGCCACAAATGAAGACCCAGTACTTC,CASNLPQMKTQYF
TRBJ1-1,TRBV27,NA,TRBD1,TGTGCCAGCTGGTTGGCAGGGGGCACTGAAGCTTTCTTT,CASWLAGGTEAFF
TRBJ1-3,TRBV18,NA,NA,TGTGCCAGCTTTTCCATAATTAGCCCTGGAAACACCATATATTTT,CASFSIISPGNTIYF
TRBJ2-1,TRBV29-1,NA,NA,TGCAGCGTTGTCGCCCTTAGCTCCTACAATGAGCAGTTCTTC,CSVVALSSYNEQFF
TRBJ1-1,TRBV19,NA,NA,TGTGCCAGTAGTACTCTTAGGGGGAATTTGGGTGAAGCTTTCTTT,CASSTLRGNLGEAFF
TRBJ2-2,TRBV4-3,NA,TRBD2,TGCGCCAGCAGCCAAGACACTAGCGTAGCCGGGGAGCTGTTTTTT,CASSQDTSVAGELFF
TRBJ2-7,TRBV18,NA,NA,TGTGCCAGCTCACCAAGAGATTACTCCTACGAGCAGTACTTC,CASSPRDYSYEQYF
TRBJ1-6,TRBV2,NA,NA,TGTGCCAGCTATAGCAGAACCTATTCACCCCTCCACTTT,CASYSRTYSPLHF
TRBJ1-3,TRBV29-1,NA,NA,TGCAGCGTTGAACAATCCCAAGGAAACACCATATATTTT,CSVEQSQGNTIYF
TRBJ1-1,TRBV11-2,NA,TRBD1,TGTGCCAGCAGCTCCCGGACAGGGGAGAACACTGAAGCTTTCTTT,CASSSRTGENTEAFF
TRBJ1-5,TRBV7-9,NA,NA,TGTGCCAGCAGCTTTCTGGGGGCGATTGATCAGCCCCAGCATTTT,CASSFLGAIDQPQHF
TRBJ1-2,TRBV27,NA,NA,TGTGCCTCCAGTTCAAACCCGCTCGGGGGCTACACCTTC,CASSSNPLGGYTF
TRBJ1-3,TRBV7-9,once,TRBD1,TGTGCCAGCAGCTTAAGCAGGGGGCAGGGAAACACCATATATTTT,CASSLSRGQGNTIYF
TRBJ1-5,TRBV2,NA,TRBD1,TGTGCCAGCAGTCCATGGACAGGCGGCAATCAGCCCCAGCATTTT,CASSPWTGGNQPQHF
TRBJ1-2,TRBV6-6,NA,NA,TGTGCCAGCAGTTACGTGGCAGGGGTCGGCTACACCTTC,CASSYVAGVGYTF
TRBJ2-1,TRBV27,NA,NA,TGTGCCAGCAGTTCTACAGGGCCCTACAATGAGCAGTTCTTC,CASSSTGPYNEQFF
TRBJ1-1,TRBV19,once,NA,TGTGCCAGTAGTATCCTGCAATCTGCGGCACCACTGAACACTGAAGCTTTCTTT,CASSILQSAAPLNTEAFF
TRBJ2-1,TRBV6-5,NA,TRBD1,TGTGCCAGCAGTTTTCCAGGGGGCGGAAATGAGCAGTTCTTC,CASSFPGGGNEQFF
TRBJ2-1,TRBV3-1/TRBV3-2,NA,NA,TGTGCCAGCAGCCAAGATGCTGGTTTGGGCGAGCAGTTCTTC,CASSQDAGLGEQFF
TRBJ1-6,TRBV6-5,once,TRBD1,TGTGCCAGCTACAACTCCCGGACAGGGGGTTCACCCCTCCACTTT,CASYNSRTGGSPLHF
TRBJ1-5,TRBV11-2,NA,NA,TGTGCCAGCAGCCGACAGGTGGATCAGCCCCAGCATTTT,CASSRQVDQPQHF
TRBJ1-2,TRBV6-2/TRBV6-3,NA,TRBD1,TGTGCCAGCAGTTACGCCAGGGGGCCTAATTATGGCTACACCTTC,CASSYARGPNYGYTF
TRBJ1-1,TRBV5-1,NA,NA,TGCGCCAGCAGCCCCGTCGGGACACACACTGAAGCTTTCTTT,CASSPVGTHTEAFF
TRBJ2-4,TRBV15,NA,NA,TGTGCACAACTACCAGGGGCGACCAAAAACATTCAGTACTTC,CAQLPGATKNIQYF
TRBJ1-1,TRBV4-1,NA,NA,TGCGCCAGCAGGGTTAACAGATTGAACACTGAAGCTTTCTTT,CASRVNRLNTEAFF
TRBJ1-2,TRBV15,NA,TRBD1,TGTGCCACCAGCAGGGACAGGGGGAATTACGGCTACACCTTC,CATSRDRGNYGYTF